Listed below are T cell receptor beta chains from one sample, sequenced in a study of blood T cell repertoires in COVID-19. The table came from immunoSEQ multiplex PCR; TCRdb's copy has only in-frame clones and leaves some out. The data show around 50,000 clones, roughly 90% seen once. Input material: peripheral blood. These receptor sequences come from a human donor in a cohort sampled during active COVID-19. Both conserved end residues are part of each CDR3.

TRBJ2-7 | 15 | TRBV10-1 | CASFPFAGGPCEQYF
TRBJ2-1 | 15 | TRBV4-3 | CASSPSGGAPNEQFF
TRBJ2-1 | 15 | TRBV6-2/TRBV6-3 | CASSPATPWQPGQFF
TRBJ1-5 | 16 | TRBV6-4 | CASSDDVRWRGQPQHF
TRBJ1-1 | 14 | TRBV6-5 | CASSFTGQGAISFF
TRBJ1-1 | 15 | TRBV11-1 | CASSFKWTGETEAFF
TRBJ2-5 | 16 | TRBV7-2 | CASSLLPRQGTDTQYF
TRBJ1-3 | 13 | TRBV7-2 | CASSLSRGDTIYF
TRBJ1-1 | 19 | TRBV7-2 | CASSSPGLRAGGYRTEAFF
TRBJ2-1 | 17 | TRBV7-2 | CASSSLVGTSGREREFF
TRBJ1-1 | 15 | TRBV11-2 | CASSLGYRSGTEAFF
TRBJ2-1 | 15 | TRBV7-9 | CASSRLGQDHNEQFF
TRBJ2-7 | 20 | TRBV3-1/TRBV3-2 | CASSHFFERLAALSSYEQYF
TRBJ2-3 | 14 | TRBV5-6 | CASSLRTEDDTQYF
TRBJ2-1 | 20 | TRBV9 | CASSVSLREGYLSSYNEQFF
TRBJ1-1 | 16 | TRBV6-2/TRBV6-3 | CASSPAQGRGQTEAFF
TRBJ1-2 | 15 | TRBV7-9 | CASSLALGAQEGYTF
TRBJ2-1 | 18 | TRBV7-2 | CASSFTGTSGRSYNEQFF
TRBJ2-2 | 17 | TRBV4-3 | CASSEGRGRGNTGELFF
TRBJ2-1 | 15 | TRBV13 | CASSLGPGLNNEQFF
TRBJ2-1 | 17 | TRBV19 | CASSANRDFESYNEQFF
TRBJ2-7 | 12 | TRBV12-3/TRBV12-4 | CASSLGPVAQYF
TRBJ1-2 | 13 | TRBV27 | CASSLDTNYGYTF
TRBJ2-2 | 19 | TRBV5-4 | CASSLDHLAGDTNTGELFF
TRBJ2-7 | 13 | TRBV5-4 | CASSPQAGYEQYF
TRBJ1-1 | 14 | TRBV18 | CASSPQGQHTEAFF
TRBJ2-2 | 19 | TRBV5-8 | CASSLTKSYRGHFTGELFF
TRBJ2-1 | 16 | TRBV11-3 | CASSPTSGESYNEQFF
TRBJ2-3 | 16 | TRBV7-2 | CASSLVLGRGADTQYF
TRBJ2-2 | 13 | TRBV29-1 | CSAKRTSSGELFF
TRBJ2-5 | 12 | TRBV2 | CASRAKGETQYF
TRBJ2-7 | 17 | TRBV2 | CASSEGRRTSGSGEQYF
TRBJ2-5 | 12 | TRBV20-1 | CSASTGVKTQYF
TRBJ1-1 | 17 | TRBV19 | CASSTFPREGANTEAFF
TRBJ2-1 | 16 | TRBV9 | CASSVAVAGVYNEQFF
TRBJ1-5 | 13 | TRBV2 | CAGKGGRDQPQHF
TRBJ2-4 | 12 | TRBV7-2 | CASSLVRGIQYF
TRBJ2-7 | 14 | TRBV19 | CASSIVGRGYEQYF
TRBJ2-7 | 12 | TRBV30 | CAWGGASYEQYF
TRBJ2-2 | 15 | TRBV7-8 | CASSRGQGGTGELFF
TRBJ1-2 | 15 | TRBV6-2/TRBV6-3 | CASSYATGAGYGYTF
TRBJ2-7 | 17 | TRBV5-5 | CASSPRPTSGGFREQYF
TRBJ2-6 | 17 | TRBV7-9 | CASSPGSVLSGANVLTF
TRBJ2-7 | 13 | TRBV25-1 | CASSELEGYEQYF
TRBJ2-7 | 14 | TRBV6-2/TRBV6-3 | CASSYDQVSYEQYF
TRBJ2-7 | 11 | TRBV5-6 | CASSREYEQYF
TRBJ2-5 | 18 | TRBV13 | CASSRSPTQGAGQETQYF
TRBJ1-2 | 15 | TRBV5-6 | CASSPAGSLNYGYTF